This TCR beta chain is from a study of T cell responses to AZD1222 COVID-19 vaccine. Study-wide points: Recipients of AZD1222 seropositive at baseline numbered only five or six. After the peak T cell response, and only then, were repertoires sampled. Rises in breadth and depth of Spike-specific TCRs came after two AZD1222 doses.

Repertoires were generated with immunoSEQ multiplex PCR, while TCRdb's copy carries only in-frame clones and drops some. The data contain 95,000 to 100,000 clones, roughly 84% of them seen just once; the ten biggest clones take up approximately 17%. Details on this clone: Its specificity is not known.

Germline V gene sequence: CDR1 SEHNR, CDR2 FQNEAQ (reference sequence). CDR3 length equals 12 residues. V lost 10 bases and J lost 1, with 11 bases in between. The TCR sequence derives from an adult in good health. V is TRBV7-9 and J is TRBJ2-7; a weak D match, TRBD1 (6 bases). The sequenced sample was peripheral blood, obtained on day 0 of AZD1222 vaccination. The CDR3 here is CAIQGLSYEQYF. DNA for the CDR3: TGTGCCATCCAGGGGTTATCCTACGAGCAGTACTTC.